Each of the 5 T cell receptor beta chains below was sequenced from the same sample in a study of T cells in Graves' hyperthyroidism and ophthalmopathy (dated by TCRdb to the late 2010s). The library came from multiplex PCR. The sample was run on an Illumina HiSeq 2000. TCR beta CDR3 regions were amplified from RNA transcripts. A first-round RT-PCR of the TCR CDR3 used the HTBI primer set with the Qiagen OneStep RT-PCR kit. In-frame beta chains were kept once TCRdb had trimmed the public reads at Q25 with fastp and called clones with MiXCR. When rows share a CDR3 protein, they turn into one entry using the most common DNA and genes. The sample yields hundreds of thousands of distinct CDR3 sequences; about 14% were counted once. The top ten constitute about 10% of the sample. Sequencing input: blood. The receptor set was obtained from a young woman with Graves' hyperthyroidism.

This clonotype was detected ten times or more. The rearrangement links TRBV2 to TRBJ2-1; D is perhaps TRBD2 (6 bases). Trimming cost V 3 bases and J 4 bases, with 7 bases left between them. CDR1 is SNHLY and CDR2 is FYNNEI in the germline V gene. The CDR3 extends over 13 amino acids. CDR3 sequence: CASSDSGYNEQFF. DNA of the CDR3: TGTGCCAGCAGTGATAGCGGATACAATGAGCAGTTCTTC.

The chain employs TRBV5-5 and TRBJ1-3; D gene unclear. The ends were cut back, 0 bases at V and 0 bases at J, with 7 bases in the middle. CDR3 size: 15 residues. The germline V gene has CDR1 SGHKS and CDR2 YYEKEE (reference sequence). CDR3 in DNA: TGTGCCAGCAGCTTGGAGGCTTTCTCTGGAAACACCATATATTTT. It codes for CASSLEAFSGNTIYF.

CDR3 bases: TGTGCCACCGCCCTCGGAGGGAACCCCACAGATACGCAGTATTTT. This gives the protein CATALGGNPTDTQYF. The chain links TRBV24-1 to TRBJ2-3, with D possibly matching TRBD2 (6 bases). Germline V gives CDR1 KGHDR, CDR2 SFDVKD. There are 15 residues in the CDR3. Trimming left V 9 bases short and J 2 bases short, with 17 bases between.

The chain combines TRBV7-3 with TRBJ1-6, with a weak D call TRBD1 (6 bases). CDR1 and CDR2 from the germline V gene are SGHTA and FQGTGA. With 5 bases removed from V and 10 bases from J, the gap between germline ends came to 15 bases. CDR3 length: 14 residues. This CDR3 is CASSPSAGASPLHF. In nucleotides, the CDR3 is TGTGCCAGCAGCCCCTCGGCAGGGGCGTCACCCCTCCACTTT.

This clonotype was found many times. The chain uses TRBV19 and TRBJ1-5; 9 bases fit TRBD1. The J segment lost 1 base and the V segment lost 7 bases, leaving 11 bases of the junction unmatched. This CDR3 is 17 amino acids long. The germline V gene encodes CDR1 LNHDA and CDR2 SQIVND (reference sequence). The CDR3 DNA reads TGTGCCAGTACCACAGGGGGCGCCGTGTTAAGCAATCAGCCCCAGCATTTT. Residues: CASTTGGAVLSNQPQHF.